The present entry profiles one T cell receptor beta chain with its context. The antigen is unknown. This sample is drawn from a study of siplizumab effects on memory and regulatory T cells. Findings and caveats of the study: Siplizumab significantly lowered the alloreactive sequences that could be traced to unstimulated CD4+ memory cells. The diversity of naive T cells seemed greater than that of memory cells, and their alloresponse contribution seemed major.

Method: immunoSEQ multiplex PCR; TCRdb's copy keeps in-frame clones and lacks some. This sample has more than 60,000 clones, with 90% to 98% found just once. Trimming removed 4 bases at V and 1 base at J, with 10 bases between. Germline-derived CDR1 and CDR2 are LNHDA and SQIVND (reference sequence). The CDR3 length is 14 residues. The material sequenced was naive CD8+ T cells sorted from blood. This clonotype was sampled from a human donor in good health. The chain is built from TRBV19 and TRBJ2-5; D may be TRBD1 (5 bases). The CDR3 DNA reads as TGTGCCAGTAGTACCAGGGATCCCCAAGAGACCCAGTACTTC. Protein sequence: CASSTRDPQETQYF.